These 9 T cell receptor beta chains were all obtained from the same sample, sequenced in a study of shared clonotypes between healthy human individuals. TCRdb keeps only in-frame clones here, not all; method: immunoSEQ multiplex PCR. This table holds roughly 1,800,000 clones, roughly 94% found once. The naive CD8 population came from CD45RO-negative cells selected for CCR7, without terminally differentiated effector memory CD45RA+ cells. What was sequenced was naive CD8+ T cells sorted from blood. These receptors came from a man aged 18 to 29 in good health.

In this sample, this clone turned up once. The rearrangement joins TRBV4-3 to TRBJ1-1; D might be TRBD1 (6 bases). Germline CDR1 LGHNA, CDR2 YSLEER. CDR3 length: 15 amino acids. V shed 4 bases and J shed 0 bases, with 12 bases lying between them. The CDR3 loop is CASSPQDSMNTEAFF. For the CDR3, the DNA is TGCGCCAGCAGCCCCCAGGACAGCATGAACACTGAAGCTTTCTTT.

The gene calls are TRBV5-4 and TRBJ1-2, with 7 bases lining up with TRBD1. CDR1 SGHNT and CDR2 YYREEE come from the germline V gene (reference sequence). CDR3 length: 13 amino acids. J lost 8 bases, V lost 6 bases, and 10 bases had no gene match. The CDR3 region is CASNHNGGQGYTF. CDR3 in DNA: TGTGCCAGCAACCACAACGGGGGACAGGGCTACACCTTC.

DNA for the CDR3: TGCGCCAGCAGCCAAGATGGGGACGGGCAGTACTTC. This encodes CASSQDGDGQYF. The rearrangement joins TRBV4-1 to TRBJ2-7; D tentatively reads TRBD1 or TRBD2 (5 bases each). V shed 0 bases and J shed 9 bases, with 9 bases lying between them. CDR3 size: 12 residues. Germline CDR1 MGHRA, CDR2 YSYEKL.

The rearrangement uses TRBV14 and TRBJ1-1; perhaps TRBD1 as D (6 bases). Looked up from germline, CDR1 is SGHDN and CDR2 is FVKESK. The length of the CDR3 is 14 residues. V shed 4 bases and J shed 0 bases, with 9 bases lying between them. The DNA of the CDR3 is TGTGCCAGCAGCCTATGGACAGTGAACACTGAAGCTTTCTTT. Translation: CASSLWTVNTEAFF.

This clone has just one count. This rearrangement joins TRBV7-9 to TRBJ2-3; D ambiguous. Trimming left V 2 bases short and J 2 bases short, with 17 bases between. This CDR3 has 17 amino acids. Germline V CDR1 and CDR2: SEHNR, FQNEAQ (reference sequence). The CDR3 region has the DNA TGTGCCAGCAGCTTACAGTTCGAGCGTCTCCTCACAGATACGCAGTATTTT. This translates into CASSLQFERLLTDTQYF.

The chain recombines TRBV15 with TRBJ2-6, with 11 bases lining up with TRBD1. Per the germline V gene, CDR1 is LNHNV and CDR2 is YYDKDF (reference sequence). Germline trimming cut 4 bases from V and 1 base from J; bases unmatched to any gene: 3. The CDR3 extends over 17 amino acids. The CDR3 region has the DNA TGTGCCACCAGCAAGGACAGGGGGCTATCTGGGGCCAACGTCCTGACTTTC. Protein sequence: CATSKDRGLSGANVLTF.

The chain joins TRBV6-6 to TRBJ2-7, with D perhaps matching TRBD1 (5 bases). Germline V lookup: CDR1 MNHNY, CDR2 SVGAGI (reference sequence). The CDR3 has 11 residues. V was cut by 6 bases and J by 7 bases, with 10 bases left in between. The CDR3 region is CASSSPGEQYF. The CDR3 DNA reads TGTGCCAGCAGCTCCCCAGGGGAGCAGTACTTC.

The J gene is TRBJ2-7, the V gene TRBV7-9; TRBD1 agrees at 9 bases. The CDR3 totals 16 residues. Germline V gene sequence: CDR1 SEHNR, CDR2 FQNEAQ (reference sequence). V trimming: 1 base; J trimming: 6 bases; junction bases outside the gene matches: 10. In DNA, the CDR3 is TGTGCCAGCAGCTTAGGTCCGGGACAGGGATCGTCCGAGCAGTACTTC. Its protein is CASSLGPGQGSSEQYF.

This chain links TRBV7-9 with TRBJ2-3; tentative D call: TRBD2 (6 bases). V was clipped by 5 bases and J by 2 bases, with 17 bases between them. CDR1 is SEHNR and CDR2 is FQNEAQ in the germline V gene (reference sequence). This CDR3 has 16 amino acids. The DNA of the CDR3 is TGTGCCAGCAGCCCTAACCCCGGGACTCACACAGATACGCAGTATTTT. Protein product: CASSPNPGTHTDTQYF.